This is a list of T cell receptor beta chains from one sample in a study of human T cells and chemical hapten exposure. A single record per CDR3 protein comes from TCRdb applying MiXCR to the RACE reads. The sample includes tens of thousands of distinct CDR3 sequences, roughly 11% of them seen just once. The sample in question was whole blood, obtained in connection with sensitization to the hapten diphenylcyclopropenone (DPC). The receptors derive from a man in his forties with alopecia areata. Some clones in this sample may be carry-over from other donors' samples. The CDR3 runs from the conserved cysteine through the conserved F or W. The D gene is left open where the match is weak. Size is omitted from some rows. Given values are once, few, many or a class for expanded clones.

j_gene: TRBJ2-3
v_gene: TRBV6-2/TRBV6-3
d_gene: TRBD1
abundance: -
CDR3nt: TGTGCCAGCAGTTACCAAACGGACAGGGTGGACACAGATACGCAGTATTTT
CDR3aa: CASSYQTDRVDTDTQYF

j_gene: TRBJ2-7
v_gene: TRBV12-3/TRBV12-4
d_gene: -
abundance: -
CDR3nt: TGTGCCAGCAGTCCTCAGAGTTCCGGCTCCTACGAGCAGTACTTC
CDR3aa: CASSPQSSGSYEQYF

j_gene: TRBJ2-5
v_gene: TRBV25-1
d_gene: -
abundance: many
CDR3nt: TGTGCCAGCAGTGGCCCACAGGAGACCCAGTACTTC
CDR3aa: CASSGPQETQYF

j_gene: TRBJ2-7
v_gene: TRBV6-6
d_gene: -
abundance: many
CDR3nt: TGTGCCAGCAGTTACTCGGGGCCTCGAATTGAGCAGTACTTC
CDR3aa: CASSYSGPRIEQYF

j_gene: TRBJ2-7
v_gene: TRBV20-1
d_gene: TRBD2
abundance: many
CDR3nt: TGCAGTGCTCCCACTAGCGGGCGAACCTACGAGCAGTACTTC
CDR3aa: CSAPTSGRTYEQYF

j_gene: TRBJ1-3
v_gene: TRBV13
d_gene: -
abundance: few
CDR3nt: TGTGCCAGCAGCTTAGACCAGGGTAACTCTGGAAACACCATATATTTT
CDR3aa: CASSLDQGNSGNTIYF

j_gene: TRBJ1-5
v_gene: TRBV20-1
d_gene: TRBD1
abundance: few
CDR3nt: TGCAGTGCTAGAGATCTGGGGACAGCTCAGCCCCAGCATTTT
CDR3aa: CSARDLGTAQPQHF

j_gene: TRBJ1-5
v_gene: TRBV12-3/TRBV12-4
d_gene: -
abundance: few
CDR3nt: TGTGCCAGCAGTTTAGAAAGGGGCCAGCCCCAGCATTTT
CDR3aa: CASSLERGQPQHF

j_gene: TRBJ1-5
v_gene: TRBV6-2/TRBV6-3
d_gene: -
abundance: -
CDR3nt: TGTGCCAGCAGCAAACTAAAGACAGGCCCCCGGCAGCCCCAGCATTTT
CDR3aa: CASSKLKTGPRQPQHF

j_gene: TRBJ2-1
v_gene: TRBV5-1
d_gene: TRBD1
abundance: few
CDR3nt: TGCGCCAGCAGCTTGGCTGGGACAGGGTATCATAGGAATGAGCAGTTCTTC
CDR3aa: CASSLAGTGYHRNEQFF

j_gene: TRBJ1-1
v_gene: TRBV2
d_gene: -
abundance: -
CDR3nt: TGTGCCAGCAGTGAAGGGACCTTCGGTGAAGCTTTCTTT
CDR3aa: CASSEGTFGEAFF

j_gene: TRBJ2-3
v_gene: TRBV30
d_gene: TRBD2
abundance: many
CDR3nt: TGTGCCTGGAGTTTTTCGGGAGGTGGGGATACGCAGTATTTT
CDR3aa: CAWSFSGGGDTQYF

j_gene: TRBJ2-1
v_gene: TRBV12-3/TRBV12-4
d_gene: TRBD2
abundance: many
CDR3nt: TGTGCCAGCAGTTTAGGCGGGAGGGCCTACAATGAGCAGTTCTTC
CDR3aa: CASSLGGRAYNEQFF

j_gene: TRBJ2-7
v_gene: TRBV6-1
d_gene: -
abundance: few
CDR3nt: TGTGCCAGCAGTCGTACGACAGTCTCCTACGAGCAGTACTTC
CDR3aa: CASSRTTVSYEQYF

j_gene: TRBJ2-5
v_gene: TRBV7-2
d_gene: TRBD2
abundance: few
CDR3nt: TGTGCCAGCAGCCCCCTAGCGGGAGTTGGAGAGACCCAGTACTTC
CDR3aa: CASSPLAGVGETQYF

j_gene: TRBJ2-3
v_gene: TRBV29-1
d_gene: TRBD1
abundance: -
CDR3nt: TGCAGCGTTGCATCAGCAGGACAGGGGGCGGATACGCAGTATTTT
CDR3aa: CSVASAGQGADTQYF

j_gene: TRBJ1-1
v_gene: TRBV10-3
d_gene: -
abundance: few
CDR3nt: TGTGCCATCAGCGGGATGGGTATGGACACTGAAGCTTTCTTT
CDR3aa: CAISGMGMDTEAFF

j_gene: TRBJ2-2
v_gene: TRBV3-1
d_gene: -
abundance: -
CDR3nt: TGTGCCAGCAGCCTCGGGGGCGGGGAGCTGTTTTTT
CDR3aa: CASSLGGGELFF

j_gene: TRBJ2-4
v_gene: TRBV9
d_gene: -
abundance: -
CDR3nt: TGTGCCAGCAGCGAGAGGGGGGACCGGCGGGCCAAAAACATTCAGTACTTC
CDR3aa: CASSERGDRRAKNIQYF

j_gene: TRBJ1-2
v_gene: TRBV19
d_gene: -
abundance: few
CDR3nt: TGTGCCAGTACCGAGGGTATGAGTGGCTACACCTTC
CDR3aa: CASTEGMSGYTF

j_gene: TRBJ1-2
v_gene: TRBV12-3/TRBV12-4
d_gene: -
abundance: few
CDR3nt: TGTGCCAGCAGTTTAGAGCTGAACTATGGCTACACCTTC
CDR3aa: CASSLELNYGYTF

j_gene: TRBJ2-5
v_gene: TRBV7-9
d_gene: TRBD2
abundance: many
CDR3nt: TGTGCCAGCAGCCCACCCCCGGGACTAGCCATGGAGACCCAGTACTTC
CDR3aa: CASSPPPGLAMETQYF

j_gene: TRBJ2-7
v_gene: TRBV5-5
d_gene: -
abundance: many
CDR3nt: TGTGCCAGCAGCTTGGTCGGGTTCGGTTCGTACGAGCAGTACTTC
CDR3aa: CASSLVGFGSYEQYF

j_gene: TRBJ2-1
v_gene: TRBV7-2
d_gene: TRBD2
abundance: -
CDR3nt: TGTGCCAGCAGCCTCGGACTAGCGGGAGGGGAAAATGAGCAGTTCTTC
CDR3aa: CASSLGLAGGENEQFF

j_gene: TRBJ1-1
v_gene: TRBV18
d_gene: -
abundance: many
CDR3nt: TGTGCCAGCTCCCTGGGGGGAGAAGCTTTCTTT
CDR3aa: CASSLGGEAFF

j_gene: TRBJ2-5
v_gene: TRBV3-1
d_gene: TRBD2
abundance: -
CDR3nt: TGTGCCAGCAGCCCAACTAGCGGGAGGGCCGGAGAGACCCAGTACTTC
CDR3aa: CASSPTSGRAGETQYF

j_gene: TRBJ1-1
v_gene: TRBV5-1
d_gene: TRBD1
abundance: -
CDR3nt: TGCGCCAGCAGCTGGGGGACAGGGGCTGAAGCTTTCTTT
CDR3aa: CASSWGTGAEAFF

j_gene: TRBJ2-1
v_gene: TRBV6-5
d_gene: -
abundance: few
CDR3nt: TGTGCCAGCACTCAGGACGGGTACAATGAGCAGTTCTTC
CDR3aa: CASTQDGYNEQFF

j_gene: TRBJ2-3
v_gene: TRBV7-2
d_gene: TRBD2
abundance: few
CDR3nt: TGTGCCAGCAGCTTTGCGGGGGACGCGGGGAATACGCAGTATTTT
CDR3aa: CASSFAGDAGNTQYF

j_gene: TRBJ2-3
v_gene: TRBV24-1
d_gene: TRBD2
abundance: -
CDR3nt: TGTGCCACCAGAGGGTCTAGCGGGATCACAGATACGCAGTATTTT
CDR3aa: CATRGSSGITDTQYF

j_gene: TRBJ1-1
v_gene: TRBV7-2
d_gene: -
abundance: -
CDR3nt: TGTGCCAGCAGCTCTAGGACAGACACTGAAGCTTTCTTT
CDR3aa: CASSSRTDTEAFF

j_gene: TRBJ2-7
v_gene: TRBV6-2/TRBV6-3
d_gene: TRBD2
abundance: few
CDR3nt: TGTGCCAGCAGGATTGGGACTACCAGGGTCCGCGAGCAGTACTTC
CDR3aa: CASRIGTTRVREQYF

j_gene: TRBJ2-5
v_gene: TRBV27
d_gene: TRBD2
abundance: few
CDR3nt: TGTGCCAGCAGTCCCGGGACTAGCTTTCTGTACCAAGAGACCCAGTACTTC
CDR3aa: CASSPGTSFLYQETQYF

j_gene: TRBJ2-5
v_gene: TRBV5-1
d_gene: -
abundance: few
CDR3nt: TGCGCCAGCAGCTTGGGGTCAGTGTGGCAAGAGACCCAGTACTTC
CDR3aa: CASSLGSVWQETQYF

j_gene: TRBJ2-2
v_gene: TRBV7-9
d_gene: -
abundance: few
CDR3nt: TGTGCCAGCAGCCTTGGGGGATATAACACCGGGGAGCTGTTTTTT
CDR3aa: CASSLGGYNTGELFF

j_gene: TRBJ1-3
v_gene: TRBV7-6
d_gene: -
abundance: -
CDR3nt: TGTGCCAGCAGCTTAGGGCAGGGTACGGTTGGAAACACCATATATTTT
CDR3aa: CASSLGQGTVGNTIYF

j_gene: TRBJ2-7
v_gene: TRBV7-2
d_gene: TRBD1
abundance: -
CDR3nt: TGTGCCAGCAGCTTCAAGGGGGCGTCGGAAGAGCAGTACTTC
CDR3aa: CASSFKGASEEQYF

j_gene: TRBJ2-2
v_gene: TRBV2
d_gene: TRBD2
abundance: few
CDR3nt: TGTGCCAGCAGTGAGACTAGCGGGAGGGGGGAGCTGTTTTTT
CDR3aa: CASSETSGRGELFF

j_gene: TRBJ1-5
v_gene: TRBV20-1
d_gene: -
abundance: few
CDR3nt: TGCAGTGCTCTGGACAGAAGCAATCAGCCCCAGCATTTT
CDR3aa: CSALDRSNQPQHF